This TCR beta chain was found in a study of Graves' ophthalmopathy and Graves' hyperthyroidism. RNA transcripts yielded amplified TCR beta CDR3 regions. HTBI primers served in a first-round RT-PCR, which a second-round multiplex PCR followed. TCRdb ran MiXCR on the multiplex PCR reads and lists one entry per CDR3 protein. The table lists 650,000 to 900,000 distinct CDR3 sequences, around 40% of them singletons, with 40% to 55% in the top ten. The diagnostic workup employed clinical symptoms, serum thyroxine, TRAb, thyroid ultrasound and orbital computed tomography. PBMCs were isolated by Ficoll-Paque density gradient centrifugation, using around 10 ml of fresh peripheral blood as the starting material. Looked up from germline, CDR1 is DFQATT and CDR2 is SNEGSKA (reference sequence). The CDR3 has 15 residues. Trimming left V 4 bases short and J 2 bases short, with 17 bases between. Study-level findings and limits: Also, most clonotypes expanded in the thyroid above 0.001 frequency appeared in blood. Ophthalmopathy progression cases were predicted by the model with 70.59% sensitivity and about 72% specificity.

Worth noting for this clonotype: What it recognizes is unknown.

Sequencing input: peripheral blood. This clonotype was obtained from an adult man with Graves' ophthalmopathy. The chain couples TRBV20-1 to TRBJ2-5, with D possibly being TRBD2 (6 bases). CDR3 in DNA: TGCAGTGCTACCCTTAGCGGTAGGAAACAAGAGACCCAGTACTTC. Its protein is CSATLSGRKQETQYF.